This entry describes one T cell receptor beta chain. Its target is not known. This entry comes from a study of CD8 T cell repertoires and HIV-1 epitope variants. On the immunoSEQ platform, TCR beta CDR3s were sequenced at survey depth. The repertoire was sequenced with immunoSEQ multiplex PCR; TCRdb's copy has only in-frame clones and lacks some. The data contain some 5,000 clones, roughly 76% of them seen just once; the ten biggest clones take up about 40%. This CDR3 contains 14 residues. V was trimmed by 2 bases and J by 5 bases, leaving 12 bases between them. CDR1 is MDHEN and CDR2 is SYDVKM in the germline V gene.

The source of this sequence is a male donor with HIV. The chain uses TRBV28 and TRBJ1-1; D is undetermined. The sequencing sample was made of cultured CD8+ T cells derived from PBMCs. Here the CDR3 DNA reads TGTGCCAGCAGTTTACCAGGACTGGAGACTGAAGCTTTCTTT. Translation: CASSLPGLETEAFF.